One sample yielded the 11 T cell receptor beta chains listed below, sequenced in a study of blood T cell repertoires in COVID-19. Method: immunoSEQ multiplex PCR; TCRdb's copy keeps in-frame clones and lacks some. The table has a few hundred thousand clones, about 87% seen once; the top ten hold 2% to 2.5%. Sequenced material: peripheral blood. These receptors originate from a woman aged 45 to 65 with acute or convalescent COVID-19.

The chain carries TRBV29-1 and TRBJ1-1; D gene unclear. CDR3 size: 12 residues. The germline CDR1 and CDR2 sequences are SQVTM and ANQGSEA. With 6 bases removed from V and 2 bases from J, the gap between germline ends came to 10 bases. The chain's CDR3 is CSVSRTNTEAFF. In DNA form, the CDR3 reads TGCAGCGTGTCACGCACAAACACTGAAGCTTTCTTT.

This rearrangement joins TRBV4-1 to TRBJ1-2, with TRBD1 matching 7 bases. Trimming took 3 bases from V and 4 from J; bases not matched to a gene: 14. The CDR3 is 17 amino acids. The germline V gene encodes CDR1 MGHRA and CDR2 YSYEKL. CDR3 sequence reads: CASSQTRTGANPYGYTF. CDR3 bases: TGCGCCAGCAGCCAGACGAGGACAGGAGCAAACCCCTATGGCTACACCTTC.

The chain combines TRBV11-2 with TRBJ2-1, with 13 positions matching TRBD2. The CDR3 has 18 amino acids. Germline CDR1 is SGHAT and CDR2 is FQNNGV. V lost 3 bases to trimming and J lost 6 bases; unmatched junction nucleotides: 11. The CDR3 sequence is CASSFLAGLAGRSNEQFF. The CDR3 DNA follows: TGTGCCAGCAGCTTTCTAGCGGGACTAGCGGGACGGAGCAATGAGCAGTTCTTC.

This sequence joins TRBV4-2 and TRBJ2-1; TRBD2 matches at 8 bases. V was clipped by 4 bases and J by 5 bases; unmatched bases: 10. This CDR3 is built from 16 residues. Per the germline V gene, CDR1 is LGHNA and CDR2 is YNFKEQ. DNA for the CDR3: TGTGCCAGCAGCCCGGGAGGGGGGACGATCCACAATGAGCAGTTCTTC. Translated: CASSPGGGTIHNEQFF.

In nucleotides, the CDR3 is TGTGCCAGCAGCCCCCAGGGATGGGAGACCCAGTACTTC. As protein: CASSPQGWETQYF. The chain joins TRBV11-3 to TRBJ2-5, with D tentatively TRBD1 (5 bases). The germline V gene has CDR1 SGHNT and CDR2 YENEEA. V was clipped by 5 bases and J by 5 bases, with 12 bases between them. The CDR3 length is 13 residues.

This clone was seen only once. This chain connects TRBV5-6 to TRBJ2-1; the match to TRBD2 covers 12 bases. V trimming: 4 bases; J trimming: 7 bases; junction bases outside the gene matches: 15. CDR1 is SGHDT, CDR2 YYEEEE, per germline. CDR3 size: 18 residues. In DNA, the CDR3 is TGTGCCAGCAGCCCGGGCAGGACTAGCGGGATTTCGGTTAATGAGCAGTTCTTC. Protein: CASSPGRTSGISVNEQFF.

The V gene is TRBV3-1 (or the pseudogene TRBV3-2), the J gene TRBJ2-1, with 13 nucleotides matching TRBD2. J was trimmed by 9 bases and V by 2 bases; bases with no gene match: 7. From germline, CDR1 is LGHDT and CDR2 YNNKEL (reference sequence). This CDR3 contains 16 residues. The CDR3 reads CASSQFTSGRAGEQFF. DNA for the CDR3: TGTGCCAGCAGCCAATTTACTAGCGGGAGGGCCGGTGAGCAGTTCTTC.

The rearrangement uses TRBV5-1 and TRBJ1-4, with TRBD1 matching 8 bases. Germline CDR1 reads SGHRS; CDR2 reads YFSETQ. V shed 4 bases, J shed 5 bases, and the junction held 7 bases outside the gene matches. The CDR3 spans 15 residues. CDR3 in amino acids: CASSEMDRVNEKLFF. DNA of the CDR3: TGCGCCAGCAGCGAAATGGACAGGGTGAATGAAAAACTGTTTTTT.

This clone has only a few counts. The chain recombines TRBV5-8 with TRBJ1-2; the D gene is possibly TRBD1 (6 bases). The V end lost 5 bases, the J end lost 4 bases, and 18 bases lay between the germline ends. Germline assignment: CDR1 SGHTS and CDR2 YDEGEE. The CDR3 is made up of 15 amino acids. This chain's CDR3 is CASSTQQGSLYGYTF. CDR3 nucleotide sequence: TGTGCCAGCAGTACACAGCAGGGGTCCCTCTATGGCTACACCTTC. Complete variable domain (other parts from reference TRBV5-8 and TRBJ1-2): EAGVTQSPTHLIKTRGQQATLRCSPISGHTSVYWYQQALGLGLQFLLWYDEGEERNRGNFPPRFSGRQFPNYSSELNVNALELEDSALYLCASSTQQGSLYGYTFGSGTRLTVV.

Note on this clone: A junction end diverges from the germline sequence, so it may reflect a read error. The rearrangement links TRBV7-7 to TRBJ1-5; 8 nucleotides align to TRBD1. Germline V lookup: CDR1 SSHAT, CDR2 FNYEAQ (reference sequence). The CDR3 has 16 residues. The CDR3 nucleotides read TGTGCTAGCAGCTTGAGGACAGGGAACCCCTATCAGCCCCAGCATTTT. Encoded protein: CASSLRTGNPYQPQHF.

The CDR3 DNA sequence: TGTGCCAGCAGTGCCTCGTCGGGACACTGGTTCAATGAGCAGTTCTTC. As protein: CASSASSGHWFNEQFF. The chain is built from TRBV27 and TRBJ2-1, with D possibly being TRBD1 (6 bases). The V gene's germline CDR1 is MNHEY and CDR2 SMNVEV (reference sequence). This CDR3 has 16 residues. Trimming pared 5 bases from V and 6 bases from J, leaving 20 bases between.